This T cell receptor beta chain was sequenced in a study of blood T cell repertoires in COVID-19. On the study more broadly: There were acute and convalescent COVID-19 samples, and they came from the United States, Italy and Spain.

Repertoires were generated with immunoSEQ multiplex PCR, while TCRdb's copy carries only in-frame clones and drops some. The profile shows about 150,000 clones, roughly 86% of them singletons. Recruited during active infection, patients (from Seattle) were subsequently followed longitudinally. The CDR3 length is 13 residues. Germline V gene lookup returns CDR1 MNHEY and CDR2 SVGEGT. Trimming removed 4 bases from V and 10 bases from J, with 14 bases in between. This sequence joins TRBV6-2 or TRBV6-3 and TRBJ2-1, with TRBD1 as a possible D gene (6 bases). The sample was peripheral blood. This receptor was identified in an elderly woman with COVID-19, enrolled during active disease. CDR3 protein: CASSSPMQGEQFF. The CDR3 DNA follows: TGTGCCAGCAGTTCTCCGATGCAGGGGGAGCAGTTCTTC.